The sequence of this T cell receptor (beta chain) was determined in a study of blood T cell repertoires in COVID-19. Whole-study context: Specimens from acute and convalescent COVID-19 originated in the United States, Italy and Spain.

Germline assignment: CDR1 MDHEN and CDR2 SYDVKM. Trimming took off 6 bases at V and 7 bases at J, with 10 bases between the two ends. The CDR3 covers 12 residues. Under the authors' procedure: The assay estimated nucleated cells by amplifying reference gene primers. Assay used: immunoSEQ multiplex PCR; TCRdb lists only in-frame clones, some missing. The DNA gave D and trimming, while V, J and clone size come from that table. The sample records roughly 42,000 clones, approximately 85% being singletons. The genes are TRBV28 and TRBJ1-5; D not resolved. The TCR comes from a human donor in a cohort sampled during active COVID-19. Specimen: peripheral blood. The CDR3 spells CASSRERQPQHF. The CDR3 nucleotides read TGTGCCAGCAGCCGGGAGAGACAGCCCCAGCATTTT.